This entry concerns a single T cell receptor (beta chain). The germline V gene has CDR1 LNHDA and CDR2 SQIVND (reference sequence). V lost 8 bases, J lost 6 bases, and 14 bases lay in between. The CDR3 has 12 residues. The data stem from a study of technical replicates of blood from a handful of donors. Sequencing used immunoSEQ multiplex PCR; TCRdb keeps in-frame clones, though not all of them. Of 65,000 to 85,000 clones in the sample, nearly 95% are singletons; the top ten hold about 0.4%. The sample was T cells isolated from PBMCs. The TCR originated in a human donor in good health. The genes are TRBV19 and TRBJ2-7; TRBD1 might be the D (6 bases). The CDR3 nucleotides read TGTGCCAGTGGAAACAGGGTTGGCGAGCAGTACTTC. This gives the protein CASGNRVGEQYF.